This T cell receptor beta chain is from a study of radiotherapy plus CTLA-4 blockade in lung cancer. Across the study: Among enrolled patients, roughly 18% responded and about 30% achieved disease control.

Germline V lookup: CDR1 SGHTA, CDR2 FQGNSA. The CDR3 extends over 13 amino acids. After removal of 7 bases from V and 8 bases from J, the junction contained 4 bases not matched to a gene. Repertoires were generated with immunoSEQ multiplex PCR, while TCRdb's copy carries only in-frame clones and drops some. The sample contains about 51,000 clones, about 77% of which appear only once. The rearrangement uses TRBV7-2 and TRBJ2-1, with 11 bases lining up with TRBD2. Here the sequenced sample was peripheral blood, taken from a patient treated with radiotherapy plus ipilimumab. This TCR was recovered from a human donor with non-small cell lung cancer whose response to radiotherapy plus ipilimumab could not be evaluated. Here the CDR3 DNA reads TGTGCCAGCAAACAACTAGCGGGGGATGAGCAGTTCTTC. The encoded protein is CASKQLAGDEQFF. Based on the CDR3 plus reference TRBV7-2 and TRBJ2-1, the full variable domain is GAGVSQSPSNKVTEKGKDVELRCDPISGHTALYWYRQSLGQGLEFLIYFQGNSAPDKSGLPSDRFSAERTGGSVSTLTIQRTQQEDSAVYLCASKQLAGDEQFFGPGTRLTVL.